This T cell receptor (beta chain) is drawn from a study of Ad26.COV2.S vaccination and SARS-CoV-2 variants. Documented treatment: 19 received Ad26.COV2.S at low or high dose, single or two shots; about 5 received placebo; per-sample allocation not given. The samples date from day 63 after the first vaccine or placebo injection. The CDR3 has 17 residues. Deletions cut 0 bases from V and 2 bases from J, with 16 bases between. The germline CDR1 and CDR2 sequences are KGHSH and LQKENI. Produced via immunoSEQ multiplex PCR; TCRdb's table is partial and in-frame only. The top ten clones hold roughly 3% of a sample with around 250,000 clones, approximately 90% of them seen once.

The sequenced sample was peripheral blood, obtained in a trial of Ad26.COV2.S vaccine versus placebo. J is TRBJ1-2 and V is TRBV18, with D possibly TRBD1 on 6 matching bases. The receptor was derived from a person between 18 and 59 years old who received the Ad26.COV2.S COVID-19 vaccine or a placebo. CDR3 DNA: TGTGCCAGCTCACCACCGGCCTTGGGGGGCAGAAACTATGGCTACACCTTC. It yields the protein CASSPPALGGRNYGYTF.